These T cell receptor beta chains were read from a single sample in a study of T cells in tuberculosis. Some clones are missing from TCRdb's copy, which holds only in-frame ones; the method was immunoSEQ multiplex PCR. Counted here are about 54,000 clones, nearly 90% occurring once; the ten biggest clones make up 20% to 25%. Sequencing used CD1b-GMM tetramer-negative cells sorted from PBMCs. Source of these receptors: an adult woman with latent tuberculosis. The CDR3 runs from the conserved cysteine through the conserved F or W. A D gene is named only where the DNA matches it firmly. Rows may omit the clone size; those that give it use once, few, many or a size class.

TRBD2,-,TRBV7-9,TRBJ2-1,CASSSTSGDHSYNEQFF,TGTGCCAGCAGCTCGACTAGCGGGGACCACTCCTACAATGAGCAGTTCTTC
-,once,TRBV7-9,TRBJ2-1,CASSLGLGGADEQFF,TGTGCCAGCAGCTTAGGGCTAGGGGGGGCTGATGAGCAGTTCTTC
TRBD1,-,TRBV7-9,TRBJ1-3,CASSSQGLGGNTIYF,TGTGCCAGCAGCTCACAGGGGCTGGGTGGAAACACCATATATTTT
-,-,TRBV7-9,TRBJ1-4,CASSPGQGGEKLFF,TGTGCCAGCAGCCCGGGGCAGGGAGGCGAAAAACTGTTTTTT
-,-,TRBV28,TRBJ1-1,CASSSEQGLFTTIHLNTEAFF,TGTGCCAGCAGTTCGGAACAGGGACTATTCACCACCATCCATCTGAACACTGAAGCTTTCTTT
-,-,TRBV5-1,TRBJ2-2,CASSLAVGANTGELFF,TGCGCCAGCAGCTTGGCCGTGGGAGCGAACACCGGGGAGCTGTTTTTT
-,once,TRBV27,TRBJ2-7,CASSWVTGAYEQYF,TGTGCCAGCAGTTGGGTGACGGGAGCCTACGAGCAGTACTTC
-,-,TRBV28,TRBJ2-7,CASSLTGSSYEQYF,TGTGCCAGCAGTTTGACAGGCAGCTCCTACGAGCAGTACTTC
TRBD2,-,TRBV5-8,TRBJ2-7,CASSPGLLYEQYF,TGTGCCAGCAGCCCGGGACTACTCTACGAGCAGTACTTC
-,-,TRBV9,TRBJ1-2,CASSVAQGYGYTF,TGTGCCAGCAGCGTAGCACAGGGCTATGGCTACACCTTC
-,-,TRBV28,TRBJ2-1,CASRQGGYNEQFF,TGTGCCAGCAGACAAGGGGGTTACAATGAGCAGTTCTTC
-,once,TRBV19,TRBJ1-1,CASSQGWAEAFF,TGTGCCAGTAGTCAGGGGTGGGCTGAAGCTTTCTTT
TRBD1,once,TRBV7-2,TRBJ2-5,CASSLSGTGKETQYF,TGTGCCAGCAGCTTATCCGGGACAGGGAAAGAGACCCAGTACTTC
-,-,TRBV19,TRBJ1-3,CASSIDRSSGNTIYF,TGTGCCAGTAGTATTGACAGGAGCTCTGGAAACACCATATATTTT
-,-,TRBV4-3,TRBJ2-1,CASSQGPLAFGEQFF,TGCGCCAGCAGCCAAGGCCCCCTAGCGTTCGGTGAGCAGTTCTTC
TRBD1,-,TRBV18,TRBJ1-2,CASSQSGQGTGYTF,TGTGCCAGCTCACAATCGGGACAGGGGACGGGCTACACCTTC
TRBD2,-,TRBV4-1,TRBJ2-7,CASSREAGAWFYEQYF,TGCGCCAGCAGCCGGGAAGCGGGAGCATGGTTTTACGAGCAGTACTTC
-,-,TRBV7-8,TRBJ2-1,CASSLVHGGREQFF,TGTGCCAGCAGCTTAGTACATGGAGGGAGGGAGCAGTTCTTC
-,-,TRBV7-9,TRBJ2-7,CASSSGHPYEQYF,TGTGCCAGCAGCTCCGGACACCCGTACGAGCAGTACTTC
-,-,TRBV7-9,TRBJ1-4,CASSAWVGLEEKLFF,TGTGCCAGCAGCGCCTGGGTCGGTCTGGAGGAAAAACTGTTTTTT
TRBD2,once,TRBV7-9,TRBJ2-3,CASSLTASGTRTDTQYF,TGTGCCAGCAGCTTAACGGCTAGCGGGACCCGCACAGATACGCAGTATTTT
-,-,TRBV7-2,TRBJ2-3,CASSLVASWSTDTQYF,TGTGCCAGCAGCTTAGTCGCTAGCTGGAGCACAGATACGCAGTATTTT
-,-,TRBV28,TRBJ1-2,CASSLIAERYGYTF,TGTGCCAGCAGTTTAATCGCGGAAAGATATGGCTACACCTTC
-,-,TRBV7-6,TRBJ2-1,CASGGGPSEQFF,TGTGCCAGCGGAGGAGGGCCTAGTGAGCAGTTCTTC
-,once,TRBV28,TRBJ1-1,CASSFIGLAFF,TGTGCCAGCAGTTTTATCGGTTTGGCTTTCTTT
TRBD1,-,TRBV4-3,TRBJ1-2,CASSQSRTGVGGYTF,TGCGCCAGCAGCCAATCAAGGACAGGGGTGGGTGGCTACACCTTC
TRBD2,-,TRBV4-1,TRBJ2-3,CASSQVAGLAGSTDTQYF,TGCGCCAGCAGCCAAGTGGCCGGACTAGCGGGGAGCACAGATACGCAGTATTTT
-,-,TRBV21-1,TRBJ2-7,CASSAYPGSTGYEQYF,TGTGCCAGCAGCGCCTACCCGGGGTCAACGGGCTACGAGCAGTACTTC